A selection of T cell receptor beta chains follows, all from one sample in a study of T-cell reconstitution after alpha-beta-depleted transplantation in children. TCRdb ran MiXCR on the PCR reads and lists one entry per CDR3 protein. The table includes 350,000 to 450,000 distinct CDR3 sequences, roughly 20% detected once. Sequences were derived from PBMCs from the stem cell graft donor, sampled from the stem cell graft. The receptors come from a human donor who donated a stem cell graft to a child with acute myeloid leukemia. Each CDR3 is given with its conserved first and last residue. The order of the fields is J gene, V gene, CDR3 protein.

>TRBJ2-1|TRBV12-3/TRBV12-4
CASSQVENEQFF
>TRBJ2-5|TRBV12-3/TRBV12-4
CASSSPALRTQYF
>TRBJ2-7|TRBV7-3
CASSLNSGEYEQYF
>TRBJ2-5|TRBV20-1
CSARIQETQYF
>TRBJ2-3|TRBV9
CASSRSSGTDTQYF
>TRBJ2-1|TRBV9
CASSAPGAYEQFF
>TRBJ1-2|TRBV29-1
CSARTGEGYGYTF
>TRBJ2-3|TRBV28
CASSRPTTSTDTQYF
>TRBJ1-1|TRBV27
CASSLRTGSTEAFF
>TRBJ2-7|TRBV20-1
CSAKSGEIYEQYF
>TRBJ2-5|TRBV20-1
CSAIPAGGQYQETQYF
>TRBJ2-1|TRBV12-3/TRBV12-4
CASSLESGIYNEQFF
>TRBJ2-7|TRBV10-3
CAIAGARDEQYF
>TRBJ2-2|TRBV12-3/TRBV12-4
CASRIQGAHVGELFF
>TRBJ2-3|TRBV20-1
CSARSYTGVRTDTQYF
>TRBJ1-5|TRBV24-1
CATSDPPMTGEDQPQHF
>TRBJ2-3|TRBV4-1
CASSQVVELGTDTQYF
>TRBJ2-5|TRBV29-1
CSVLPEGRRQETQYF
>TRBJ2-1|TRBV4-1
CASSQRTSGGGQFF
>TRBJ2-3|TRBV20-1
CSASGSTYFTDTQYF
>TRBJ2-3|TRBV12-3/TRBV12-4
CASSLEASGSGTDTQYF
>TRBJ1-1|TRBV6-5
CASSSPDLSSPEAFF
>TRBJ2-1|TRBV20-1
CSASRTVSGRGQFF
>TRBJ1-5|TRBV20-1
CSATRGYSNQPQHF
>TRBJ1-1|TRBV12-3/TRBV12-4
CGSSLGGTEAFF
>TRBJ2-1|TRBV20-1
CRGQGNNEQFF
>TRBJ2-1|TRBV20-1
CSALLAGAPNEQFF
>TRBJ1-5|TRBV28
CASSKTGGQSQPQHF
>TRBJ2-6|TRBV3-1
CASSPLGLREAGANVLTF
>TRBJ2-4|TRBV11-2
CASSLLGRFVAGKNIQYF
>TRBJ1-5|TRBV19
CASKAPRQNRNSNQPQHF
>TRBJ2-7|TRBV28
CASSIGSRGYEQYF
>TRBJ2-5|TRBV11-2
CASSLGRGRRYQETQYF
>TRBJ2-7|TRBV20-1
CSARVSELLYEQYF
>TRBJ2-1|TRBV10-2
CATGQGNEQFF
>TRBJ1-1|TRBV29-1
CSVAGQAEAFF
>TRBJ2-5|TRBV27
CASSSVTDASETQYF
>TRBJ2-7|TRBV20-1
CSAPLRGGYEQYF
>TRBJ2-7|TRBV6-5
CASRDRGREQYF
>TRBJ2-1|TRBV12-3/TRBV12-4
CASSLLAGGPSTNEQFF
>TRBJ2-3|TRBV20-1
CSARIPAGGDTQYF
>TRBJ2-7|TRBV5-5
CASSLAVYEQYF
>TRBJ2-7|TRBV27
CASRAPGVYEQYF
>TRBJ2-3|TRBV7-2
CASSSRTGYTDTQYF
>TRBJ2-3|TRBV7-9
CASSLDRGTQYF
>TRBJ2-5|TRBV7-2
CASSVAWGQETQYF
>TRBJ2-1|TRBV2
CASSDYGGSRSYNEQFF
>TRBJ2-2|TRBV6-4
CASSDGLAGGPIIIGELFF
>TRBJ2-5|TRBV27
CASSLSKSSTHLPGQETQYF
>TRBJ2-7|TRBV29-1
CSVVGPRGRNEQYF
>TRBJ2-3|TRBV20-1
CSASLLLLAGPPDTQYF
>TRBJ2-2|TRBV12-3/TRBV12-4
CASSFGEAGELFF
>TRBJ2-5|TRBV28
CASRTWGRSPQETQYF